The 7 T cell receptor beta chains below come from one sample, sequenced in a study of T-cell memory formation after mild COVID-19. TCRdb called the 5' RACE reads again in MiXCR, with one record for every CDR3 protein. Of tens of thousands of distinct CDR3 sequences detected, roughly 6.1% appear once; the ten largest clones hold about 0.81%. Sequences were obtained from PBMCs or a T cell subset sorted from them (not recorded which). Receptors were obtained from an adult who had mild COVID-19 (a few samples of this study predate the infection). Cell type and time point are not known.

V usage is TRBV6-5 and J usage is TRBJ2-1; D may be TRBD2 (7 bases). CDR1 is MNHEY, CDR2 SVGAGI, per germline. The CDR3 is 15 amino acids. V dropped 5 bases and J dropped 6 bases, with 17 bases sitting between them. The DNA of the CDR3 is TGTGCCAGCAGTCAGAGAGCTAGGGGGGGCAATGAGCAGTTCTTC. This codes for CASSQRARGGNEQFF.

CDR3 residues: CASSQDSTNTEAFF. The CDR3 nucleotides are TGTGCCAGCAGCCAAGATTCAACGAACACTGAAGCTTTCTTT. The chain couples TRBV4-2 to TRBJ1-1; D gene uncertain. V was pared by 0 bases and J by 1 base, with 6 bases between. The germline gives CDR1 LGHNA, CDR2 YNFKEQ. The CDR3 runs to 14 residues.

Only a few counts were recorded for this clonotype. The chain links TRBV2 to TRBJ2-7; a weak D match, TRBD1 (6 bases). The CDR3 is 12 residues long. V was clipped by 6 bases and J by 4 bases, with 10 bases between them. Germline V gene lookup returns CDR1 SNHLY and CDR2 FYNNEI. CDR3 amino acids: CASRERGYEQYF. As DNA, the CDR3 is TGTGCCAGCAGGGAAAGGGGGTACGAGCAGTACTTC.

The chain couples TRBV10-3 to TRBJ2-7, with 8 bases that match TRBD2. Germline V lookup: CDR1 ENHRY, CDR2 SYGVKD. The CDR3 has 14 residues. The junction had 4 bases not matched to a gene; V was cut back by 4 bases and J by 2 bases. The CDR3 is CAISATSGTYEQYF. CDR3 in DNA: TGTGCCATCAGTGCAACTAGCGGAACCTACGAGCAGTACTTC.

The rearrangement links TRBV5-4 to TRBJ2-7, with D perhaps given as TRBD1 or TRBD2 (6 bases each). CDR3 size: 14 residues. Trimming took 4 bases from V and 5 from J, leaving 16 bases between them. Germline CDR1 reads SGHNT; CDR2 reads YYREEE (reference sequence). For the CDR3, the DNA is TGTGCCAGCAGCCAGGGGACTCGGCCGAACGAGCAGTACTTC. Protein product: CASSQGTRPNEQYF.

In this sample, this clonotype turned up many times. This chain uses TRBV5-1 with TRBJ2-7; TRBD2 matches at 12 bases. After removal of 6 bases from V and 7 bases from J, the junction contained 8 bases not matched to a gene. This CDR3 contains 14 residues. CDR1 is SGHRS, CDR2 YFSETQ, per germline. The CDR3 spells CASTFLAGGQEQYF. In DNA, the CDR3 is TGCGCCAGCACGTTCCTAGCGGGAGGGCAGGAGCAGTACTTC.

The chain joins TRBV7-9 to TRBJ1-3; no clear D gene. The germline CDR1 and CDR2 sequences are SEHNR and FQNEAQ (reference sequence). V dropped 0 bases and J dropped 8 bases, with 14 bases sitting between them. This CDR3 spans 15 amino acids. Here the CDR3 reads CASSLAQTERDTIYF. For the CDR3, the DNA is TGTGCCAGCAGCTTAGCCCAGACGGAGCGGGACACCATATATTTT.